The T cell receptor (beta chain) described here comes from a study of cytomegalovirus exposure and HLA in healthy donors. The donors (healthy individuals) were bone marrow donors. The PCR contained 60 Vbeta and 13 Jbeta primers. Profiled with immunoSEQ multiplex PCR; TCRdb holds only in-frame clones, not every one. This table holds 130,000 to 150,000 clones, around 77% found once. V shed 1 base and J shed 7 bases, with 11 bases lying between them. The CDR3 runs to 14 residues. Per the germline V gene, CDR1 is SGHTA and CDR2 is FQGTGA. The V call is TRBV7-3, the J call TRBJ2-4, with D perhaps matching TRBD1 (5 bases). Sequencing was carried out using PBMCs. The origin of this receptor is a woman aged 50 to 60 in good health and CMV-seronegative. Here the CDR3 DNA reads TGTGCCAGCAGCTTAAGCCAGGGTCATAACATTCAGTACTTC. It yields the protein CASSLSQGHNIQYF.